Described below is a single TCR beta chain sequence and its context. These data come from a study of shared clonotypes between healthy human individuals. Sequencing was performed with immunoSEQ multiplex PCR; in TCRdb, only in-frame clones are kept and a portion is missing. The data hold some 2.3 million clones, with over 90% observed a single time. The CDR3 has 15 amino acids. The healthy adult donors were HIV-negative and reported no recent acute infections or vaccinations. The sample consisted of naive CD4+ T cells from PBMCs. Noted subset: CD45RA+ positively selected. The V gene is TRBV21-1, the J gene TRBJ2-3; the table names TRBD1, a call not compared with the DNA. TRBV21-1 is a known pseudogene. The receptor was isolated from a man aged 18-30 years in good health. Some clones in this sample may be carry-over from other donors' samples. The CDR3 sequence: CARTPGQASMGAQYF. For the CDR3, the DNA is TGTGCCAGGACACCGGGACAGGCGTCCATGGGCGCGCAGTATTTT.